This entry lists 22 T cell receptor beta chains sequenced from one sample in a study of T cells after yellow fever vaccination. TCRdb re-called the 5' RACE reads with MiXCR, one entry per CDR3 protein. The sample carries a few hundred thousand distinct CDR3 sequences, roughly 4.8% recorded once. This material consisted of CD4+ T cells sorted from PBMCs, taken on the day of the yellow fever booster vaccination. Every receptor here comes from a man aged 18 to 30 who received the YFV17D yellow fever vaccine.

The chain has TRBV2 and TRBJ2-7, with 8 positions matching TRBD1. CDR1 is SNHLY, CDR2 FYNNEI, per germline. Germline trimming cut 6 bases from V and 2 bases from J; bases unmatched to any gene: 9. The CDR3 loop spans 15 amino acids. The CDR3 loop is CASRLTGTGTYEQYF. The CDR3 DNA reads as TGTGCCAGCAGACTAACCGGGACAGGAACCTACGAGCAGTACTTC.

The chain links TRBV10-2 to TRBJ1-1; the D is unclear. The V end lost 7 bases, the J end lost 0 bases, and 3 bases lay between the germline ends. Germline CDR1 and CDR2: WSHSY and SAAADI. The CDR3 contains 11 residues. The CDR3 region has the DNA TGCGCCAGCACGGTGAACACTGAAGCTTTCTTT. This codes for CASTVNTEAFF.

The chain couples TRBV24-1 to TRBJ2-1; no firm D call. Deletions cut 3 bases from V and 9 bases from J, with 11 bases between. Germline CDR1 reads KGHDR; CDR2 reads SFDVKD. This CDR3 spans 13 amino acids. The CDR3 nucleotides read TGTGCCACCAGTGATCCAGTCCTGGTTGAGCAGTTCTTC. Translation: CATSDPVLVEQFF.

This chain connects TRBV30 to TRBJ2-7; 7 nucleotides line up with TRBD2. CDR1 and CDR2 from the germline V gene are GTSNPN and SVGIG (reference sequence). J gave up 3 bases and V 2 bases, and 10 bases lay outside the gene matches. The CDR3 sequence is 15 residues long. The CDR3 sequence is CAWSSGSGTYYEQYF. The CDR3 coding sequence is TGTGCCTGGAGTAGTGGCAGCGGGACCTACTACGAGCAGTACTTC.

This clonotype was detected ten times or more. The CDR3 sequence: CSALTDTQYF. The DNA for the CDR3 is TGCAGTGCACTCACAGATACGCAGTATTTT. This sequence joins TRBV20-1 and TRBJ2-3; unclear D gene. The V end was cut by 6 bases, the J end by 2 bases, with 3 bases between. The CDR3 sequence is 10 residues long. Germline V gene sequence: CDR1 DFQATT, CDR2 SNEGSKA (reference sequence).

This clonotype was found many times. This rearrangement joins TRBV7-9 to TRBJ1-4, with D unresolved. This CDR3 comprises 17 residues. Trimming took 3 bases from V and 7 from J, leaving 21 bases between them. Per the germline V gene, CDR1 is SEHNR and CDR2 is FQNEAQ (reference sequence). In DNA, the CDR3 is TGTGCCAGCAGCTTCCGAGCTAGACAAACCCTAGGTGAAAAACTGTTTTTT. Translating gives CASSFRARQTLGEKLFF.

In this sample, this clonotype turned up a few times. The chain is built from TRBV20-1 and TRBJ1-1, with TRBD1 identical over 10 bases. Germline lookup yields CDR1 DFQATT and CDR2 SNEGSKA (reference sequence). The ends lost 4 bases at V and 11 bases at J; junction bases unmatched: 7. CDR3 length: 12 residues. CDR3 in amino acids: CSANRDRGFAFF. The CDR3 DNA sequence: TGCAGTGCTAACCGGGACAGGGGCTTTGCTTTCTTT.

In this sample, this clonotype turned up a few times. The V call is TRBV9, the J call TRBJ1-6; D gene unclear. Germline CDR1 is SGDLS and CDR2 is YYNGEE. The length of the CDR3 is 13 residues. V shed 2 bases and J shed 10 bases, with 10 bases lying between them. CDR3 nucleotides: TGTGCCAGCAGCGTGTCAGTAGGCTCACCCCTCCACTTT. Translated: CASSVSVGSPLHF.

The genes are TRBV20-1 and TRBJ2-1; D gene unclear. Germline values: CDR1 DFQATT, CDR2 SNEGSKA (reference sequence). V dropped 4 bases and J dropped 10 bases, with 14 bases sitting between them. This CDR3 has 12 amino acids. CDR3 in DNA: TGCAGTGCTAAGGGCTGGGAAGGGGAGCAGTTCTTC. Translating gives CSAKGWEGEQFF.

This clonotype was observed many times. The chain couples TRBV12-3 or TRBV12-4 to TRBJ2-3; TRBD2 is a possible D gene (5 bases). Deletions cut 2 bases from V and 2 bases from J, with 11 bases between. The CDR3 totals 15 residues. The CDR3 spells CASSLSGEPTDTQYF. The DNA of the CDR3 is TGTGCCAGCAGTTTATCCGGGGAGCCCACAGATACGCAGTATTTT.

This clonotype was seen many times. CDR3 region: CASSWTGGTNEKLFF. CDR3 nucleotides: TGTGCCAGCAGCTGGACAGGGGGCACTAATGAAAAACTGTTTTTT. The V and J genes are TRBV5-6 and TRBJ1-4; 11 nucleotides line up with TRBD1. The junction had 0 bases not matched to a gene; V was cut back by 3 bases and J by 2 bases. Germline CDR1 and CDR2: SGHDT and YYEEEE. The CDR3 runs to 15 residues.

A few counts support this clonotype. The chain links TRBV20-1 to TRBJ1-5, with 8 bases aligning to TRBD1. This CDR3 region has 14 residues. Germline trimming cut 6 bases from V and 5 bases from J; bases unmatched to any gene: 9. CDR1 and CDR2 (germline): DFQATT, SNEGSKA (reference sequence). CDR3 loop: CSARTGRPDQPQHF. The CDR3 nucleotides read TGCAGTGCGAGGACAGGGAGACCCGATCAGCCCCAGCATTTT.

The table lists this clonotype with many counts. V and J are TRBV5-1 and TRBJ2-7; the match to TRBD1 covers 9 bases. The CDR3 is 15 amino acids. Germline V gene data show CDR1 as SGHRS and CDR2 as YFSETQ. Trimming cost V 4 bases and J 7 bases; bases outside gene matches: 12. The DNA of the CDR3 is TGCGCCAGCAGCAAGGTCCCGGGACAGGGAGGGGAGCAGTACGTC. It codes for CASSKVPGQGGEQYV.

In its sample, this clonotype was seen a few times. The junction departs from the called germline gene at one end, perhaps through a read error. This rearrangement joins TRBV5-6 to TRBJ2-7, with D perhaps matching TRBD2 (6 bases). The CDR3 totals 13 residues. Germline-derived CDR1 and CDR2 are SGHDT and YYEEEE. CDR3 sequence reads: CATSGQSTYEQYF. As DNA, the CDR3 is TGTGCCACCAGCGGGCAGTCGACCTACGAGCAGTACTTC.

This clonotype was detected many times. The rearrangement links TRBV4-3 to TRBJ1-4; D uncertain. This CDR3 contains 15 residues. V was pared by 1 base and J by 4 bases, with 10 bases between. Germline CDR1 LGHNA, CDR2 YSLEER. CDR3 amino acids: CASSQVAGFNEKLFF. The CDR3 nucleotides are TGCGCCAGCAGCCAAGTGGCGGGATTTAATGAAAAACTGTTTTTT.

This clonotype occurred a few times. V gene TRBV30 combines with J gene TRBJ2-7; TRBD1 is a possible D gene (5 bases). Deletions cut 3 bases from V and 2 bases from J, with 17 bases between. The germline gives CDR1 GTSNPN, CDR2 SVGIG (reference sequence). The CDR3 covers 15 residues. The CDR3 region is CAWRMAGNSPYEQYF. The CDR3 nucleotides are TGTGCCTGGAGAATGGCAGGGAATAGTCCCTACGAGCAGTACTTC. Variable domain in full (rest from reference TRBV30 and TRBJ2-7): SQTIHQWPATLVQPVGSPLSLECTVEGTSNPNLYWYRQAAGRGLQLLFYSVGIGQISSEVPQNLSASRPQDRQFILSSKKLLLSDSGFYLCAWRMAGNSPYEQYFGPGTRLTVT.

The rearrangement links TRBV7-2 to TRBJ2-1, with a weak D call TRBD2 (5 bases). Trimming stripped 1 base from V and 10 bases from J, with 17 bases between. Looked up from germline, CDR1 is SGHTA and CDR2 is FQGNSA. CDR3 length: 15 amino acids. CDR3 loop: CASSLGTQAPGEQFF. The CDR3 nucleotides are TGTGCCAGCAGCTTAGGGACCCAAGCACCGGGAGAGCAGTTCTTC.

This clonotype was recorded many times. The chain is built from TRBV3-1 and TRBJ1-5, with a possible D match to TRBD1 (5 bases). Germline-derived CDR1 and CDR2 are LGHDT and YNNKEL (reference sequence). V was pared by 0 bases and J by 9 bases, with 9 bases between. The CDR3 sequence is 13 residues long. For the CDR3, the DNA is TGTGCCAGCAGCCAAGAAGGGCAGGGGCCCCAGCATTTT. Protein product: CASSQEGQGPQHF. Drawing the rest from reference TRBV3-1 and TRBJ1-5, the complete variable domain is DTAVSQTPKYLVTQMGNDKSIKCEQNLGHDTMYWYKQDSKKFLKIMFSYNNKELIINETVPNRFSPKSPDKAHLNLHINSLELGDSAVYFCASSQEGQGPQHFGDGTRLSIL.

This clonotype was counted many times. The J gene is TRBJ1-6, the V gene TRBV4-1, with D uncertain. From germline, CDR1 is MGHRA and CDR2 YSYEKL. This CDR3 is 14 amino acids long. V was cut by 5 bases and J by 5 bases, with 10 bases left in between. The CDR3 DNA reads as TGCGCCAGCAGCTACCTCACCGATAATTCACCCCTCCACTTT. Protein sequence: CASSYLTDNSPLHF.

This chain joins TRBV6-5 and TRBJ2-7; TRBD1 is a possible D gene (6 bases). From germline, CDR1 is MNHEY and CDR2 SVGAGI. The CDR3 contains 15 residues. V dropped 2 bases and J dropped 2 bases, with 13 bases sitting between them. CDR3 sequence: CASSYLPRQAYEQYF. For the CDR3, the DNA is TGTGCCAGCAGTTACCTCCCCCGACAGGCCTACGAGCAGTACTTC.

The chain carries TRBV27 and TRBJ2-2, with TRBD1 identical over 7 bases. J was trimmed by 0 bases and V by 6 bases; bases with no gene match: 4. Germline V gene sequence: CDR1 MNHEY, CDR2 SMNVEV (reference sequence). CDR3 length: 15 amino acids. In DNA, the CDR3 is TGTGCCAGCAGGGGACAGCTGACGAACACCGGGGAGCTGTTTTTT. Amino acid sequence: CASRGQLTNTGELFF.

This clonotype was counted a few times. The rearrangement uses TRBV4-1 and TRBJ2-1; TRBD2 matches at 7 bases. CDR3 length: 15 residues. Germline trimming cut 2 bases from V and 2 bases from J; bases unmatched to any gene: 3. CDR1 is MGHRA, CDR2 YSYEKL, per germline. This CDR3 reads CASSQNSGPYNEQFF. The CDR3 coding sequence is TGCGCCAGCAGCCAAAATAGCGGGCCCTACAATGAGCAGTTCTTC.